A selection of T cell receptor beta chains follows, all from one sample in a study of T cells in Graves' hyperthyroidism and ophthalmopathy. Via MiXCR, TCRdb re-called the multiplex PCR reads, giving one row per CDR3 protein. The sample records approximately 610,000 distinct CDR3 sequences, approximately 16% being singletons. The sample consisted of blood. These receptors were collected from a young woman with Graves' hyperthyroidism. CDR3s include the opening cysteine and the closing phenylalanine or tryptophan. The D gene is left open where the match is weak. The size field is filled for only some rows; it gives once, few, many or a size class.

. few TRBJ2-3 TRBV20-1 TGCAGTGCTCCTCCGGGGGGCCTTAAGGATACGCAGTATTTT CSAPPGGLKDTQYF
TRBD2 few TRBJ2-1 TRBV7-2 TGTGCCAGCAGCTTACAGCGGGGGGGAAGCTCCTACAATGAGCAGTTCTTC CASSLQRGGSSYNEQFF
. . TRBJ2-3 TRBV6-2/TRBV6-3 TGTGCCAGCAAAATGGGACCGAGCACAGATACGCAGTATTTT CASKMGPSTDTQYF
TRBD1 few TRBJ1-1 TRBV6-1 TGTGCCAGCAGTGCCACAGGGGGCCCGGACACTGAAGCTTTCTTT CASSATGGPDTEAFF
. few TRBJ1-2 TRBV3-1 TGTGCCAGCAGCCAAGTTTCGGGTAGCAACTATGGCTACACCTTC CASSQVSGSNYGYTF
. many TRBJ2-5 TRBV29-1 TGCAGCGTTGCCCGCGCGTACCGAGAGACCCAGTACTTC CSVARAYRETQYF
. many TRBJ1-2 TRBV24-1 TGTGCCACCAGTGATTCAGGAGCTAACTATGGCTACACCTTC CATSDSGANYGYTF
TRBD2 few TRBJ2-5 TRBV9 TGTGCCAGCAGCGTAGGAGCGGGGCGAGAGACCCAGTACTTC CASSVGAGRETQYF
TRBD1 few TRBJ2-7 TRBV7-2 TGTGCCAGCAGCTTAGCCCTGACAGGGCGGGCAGACGAGCAGTACTTC CASSLALTGRADEQYF
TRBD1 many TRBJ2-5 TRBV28 TGTGCCAGCAGTCGGGACAGGGTAGGGGAGACCCAGTACTTC CASSRDRVGETQYF
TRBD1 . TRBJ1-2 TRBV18 TGTGCCAGCTCACCTAGACAGGGGGCTGGTGGCTATGGCTACACCTTC CASSPRQGAGGYGYTF
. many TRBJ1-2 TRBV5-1 TGCGCCAGCAGCTTGGGCAGCGGAAGACCCCGGTCCTATGGCTACACCTTC CASSLGSGRPRSYGYTF
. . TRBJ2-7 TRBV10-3 TGTGCCATCAGTGAGTCGACAACTAGCTTCCCCTACGAGCAGTACTTC CAISESTTSFPYEQYF